The T cell receptor beta chain described here comes from a study of blood T cell repertoires in COVID-19. Across the whole study: Whether acute or convalescent, the COVID-19 samples came from the United States, Italy and Spain.

This CDR3 is 15 amino acids long. Unmatched junction bases numbered 8, after V lost 3 bases and J lost 4 bases. CDR1 and CDR2 from the germline V gene are KGHSH and LQKENI. Original methodology: Researchers report that nucleated cell counts were estimated from reference gene primer amplification. Sequencing was performed with immunoSEQ multiplex PCR; in TCRdb, only in-frame clones are kept and a portion is missing. V, J and clone size derive from that table, while D and trimming were established from the DNA sequence. The sample holds 65,000 to 95,000 clones, approximately 93% seen once. The rearrangement links TRBV18 to TRBJ2-5, with 7 nucleotides matching TRBD1. The sequence derives from a man aged 50 to 59 with COVID-19, enrolled during active disease. Material: peripheral blood. CDR3 residues: CASSPYPGQAETQYF. As DNA, the CDR3 is TGTGCCAGCTCACCTTACCCCGGACAGGCAGAGACCCAGTACTTC.